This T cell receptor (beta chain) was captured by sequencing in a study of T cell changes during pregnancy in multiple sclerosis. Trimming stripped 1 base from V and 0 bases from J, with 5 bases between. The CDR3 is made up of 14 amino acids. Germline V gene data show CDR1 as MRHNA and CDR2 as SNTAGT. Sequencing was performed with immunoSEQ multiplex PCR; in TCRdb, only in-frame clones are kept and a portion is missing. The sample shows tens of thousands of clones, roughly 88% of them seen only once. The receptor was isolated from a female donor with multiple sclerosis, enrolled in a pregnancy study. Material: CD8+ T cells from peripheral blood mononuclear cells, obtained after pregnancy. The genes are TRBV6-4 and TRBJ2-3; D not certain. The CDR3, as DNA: TGTGCCAGCAGTGACTGGGCTAGCACAGATACGCAGTATTTT. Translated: CASSDWASTDTQYF.